The next 20 T cell receptor beta chains were all read from a single sample in a study of blood T cell repertoires in COVID-19. Sequencing used immunoSEQ multiplex PCR; TCRdb keeps in-frame clones, though not all of them. The repertoire holds roughly 100,000 clones, with roughly 86% as singletons. The material sequenced was peripheral blood. Every receptor here comes from a man aged 50 or older with active or convalescent COVID-19.

The V call is TRBV5-1, the J call TRBJ2-5, with D perhaps TRBD2 (6 bases). Germline CDR1 reads SGHRS; CDR2 reads YFSETQ. The V end lost 5 bases, the J end lost 5 bases, and 16 bases lay between the germline ends. The CDR3 spans 14 residues. The CDR3 loop reads CASSRDLKGETQYF. The CDR3 nucleotides read TGCGCCAGCAGTCGGGACTTAAAGGGGGAGACCCAGTACTTC.

This rearrangement joins TRBV19 to TRBJ1-4, with TRBD1 identical over 7 bases. J was trimmed by 7 bases and V by 6 bases; bases with no gene match: 8. The germline gives CDR1 LNHDA, CDR2 SQIVND (reference sequence). The CDR3 contains 14 residues. The CDR3 DNA reads TGTGCCAGTAGCTCCACAGGGGATAGTGAAAAACTGTTTTTT. It codes for CASSSTGDSEKLFF.

The genes are TRBV19 and TRBJ2-5; tentative D call: TRBD1 (6 bases). The CDR3 totals 13 residues. The ends were cut back, 8 bases at V and 0 bases at J, with 10 bases in the middle. CDR1 and CDR2 (germline): LNHDA, SQIVND (reference sequence). Written as DNA, the CDR3 is TGTGCCAGTGGGACAAGGTACCAAGAGACCCAGTACTTC. As protein: CASGTRYQETQYF.

This rearrangement joins TRBV7-9 to TRBJ1-1; TRBD1 aligns across 8 bases. The germline CDR1 and CDR2 sequences are SEHNR and FQNEAQ (reference sequence). The CDR3 runs to 14 residues. V was pared by 7 bases and J by 4 bases, with 8 bases of the junction left unmatched. CDR3 DNA: TGTGCCAGCAACCCTCAGGGGGCCGGCACTGAAGCTTTCTTT. Protein product: CASNPQGAGTEAFF.

The CDR3 spells CALGQGAYTIYF. The CDR3 bases are TGTGCCCTCGGACAGGGGGCATACACCATATATTTT. The chain combines TRBV30 with TRBJ1-3, with 11 bases matching TRBD1. V lost 8 bases and J lost 8; bases outside the gene matches: 5. Germline V gene lookup returns CDR1 GTSNPN and CDR2 SVGIG (reference sequence). This CDR3 is 12 amino acids long. Full variable domain (outside the CDR3, taken from reference TRBV30 and TRBJ1-3): SQTIHQWPATLVQPVGSPLSLECTVEGTSNPNLYWYRQAAGRGLQLLFYSVGIGQISSEVPQNLSASRPQDRQFILSSKKLLLSDSGFYLCALGQGAYTIYFGEGSWLTVV.

V usage is TRBV12-3 or TRBV12-4 and J usage is TRBJ2-1; D is possibly TRBD1 (5 bases). The CDR3 has 13 residues. The ends were cut back, 5 bases at V and 8 bases at J, with 13 bases in the middle. CDR3 amino acids: CASSGAGKDEQFF. The CDR3 region has the DNA TGTGCCAGCAGTGGGGCAGGGAAGGATGAGCAGTTCTTC.

The V gene is TRBV7-2, the J gene TRBJ1-5; maybe TRBD1 (5 bases). CDR3 length: 15 residues. V lost 1 base to trimming and J lost 2 bases, with 9 bases between them. Germline V gene lookup returns CDR1 SGHTA and CDR2 FQGNSA. Written as DNA, the CDR3 is TGTGCCAGCAGCTTAGGGGGCGCGGGCAATCAGCCCCAGCATTTT. This sequence encodes CASSLGGAGNQPQHF.

The chain has TRBV10-3 and TRBJ2-4; weak D call: TRBD2 (5 bases). This CDR3 has 15 residues. V dropped 5 bases and J dropped 4 bases, with 15 bases sitting between them. Germline CDR1 is ENHRY and CDR2 is SYGVKD. CDR3 protein: CAISSGEAEKNIQYF. The CDR3 region has the DNA TGTGCCATCAGTAGCGGAGAGGCCGAAAAAAACATTCAGTACTTC.

The rearrangement uses TRBV2 and TRBJ2-1, with 10 bases that match TRBD2. This CDR3 comprises 15 residues. Germline CDR1 reads SNHLY; CDR2 reads FYNNEI. V trimming: 2 bases; J trimming: 2 bases; junction bases outside the gene matches: 0. The CDR3 nucleotides are TGTGCCAGCAGTGAAAGCGGGGGGGCCTACAATGAGCAGTTCTTC. Translated, it gives CASSESGGAYNEQFF.

The J gene is TRBJ2-2, the V gene TRBV4-3, with D perhaps matching TRBD2 (5 bases). The V gene's germline CDR1 is LGHNA and CDR2 YSLEER. This CDR3 region has 17 residues. The V gene lost 0 bases and the J gene lost 7 bases, with 18 bases spanning the gap. The CDR3 loop reads CASSQDRTSDSDGELFF. In nucleotides, the CDR3 is TGCGCCAGCAGCCAAGATCGGACGTCGGACTCCGACGGGGAGCTGTTTTTT.

The rearrangement links TRBV28 to TRBJ1-4, with 8 bases matching TRBD1. CDR3 size: 14 residues. V trimming: 10 bases; J trimming: 8 bases; junction bases outside the gene matches: 12. Germline loops: CDR1 MDHEN, CDR2 SYDVKM. CDR3 region: CATIPGGEGEKLFF. CDR3 coding DNA: TGTGCCACCATCCCAGGGGGCGAGGGAGAAAAACTGTTTTTT.

The rearrangement joins TRBV6-5 to TRBJ1-5; perhaps TRBD1 as D (5 bases). Germline assignment: CDR1 MNHEY and CDR2 SVGAGI. The CDR3 covers 12 residues. Trimming removed 8 bases from V and 5 bases from J, with 10 bases in between. The CDR3 DNA follows: TGTGCCAGCGGGCCGGGGGATCAGCCCCAGCATTTT. Translation gives CASGPGDQPQHF.

This chain joins TRBV4-2 and TRBJ1-2, with D uncertain. Germline CDR1 LGHNA, CDR2 YNFKEQ. V lost 4 bases and J lost 3, with 6 bases in between. This CDR3 is 12 amino acids long. The CDR3 spells CASSRGDYGYTF. In nucleotides, the CDR3 is TGTGCCAGCAGCCGCGGCGACTATGGCTACACCTTC.

The chain uses TRBV19 and TRBJ1-4; 7 bases fit TRBD1. V trimming: 6 bases; J trimming: 5 bases; junction bases outside the gene matches: 6. Germline V gene data show CDR1 as LNHDA and CDR2 as SQIVND (reference sequence). This CDR3 region has 14 residues. CDR3 region: CASSIQGPNEKLFF. CDR3 in DNA: TGTGCCAGTAGCATACAGGGGCCAAATGAAAAACTGTTTTTT.

The gene calls are TRBV7-2 and TRBJ1-3; D perhaps matches TRBD1 (5 bases). The CDR3 is 15 residues long. Per germline, CDR1 SGHTA and CDR2 FQGNSA. Trimming left V 6 bases short and J 0 bases short, with 12 bases between. The CDR3 reads CASRKDRNSGNTIYF. CDR3 nucleotides: TGTGCCAGCAGGAAAGACAGAAACTCTGGAAACACCATATATTTT.

This chain links TRBV10-3 with TRBJ2-3; weak D call: TRBD2 (7 bases). V was clipped by 9 bases and J by 5 bases, with 15 bases between them. CDR3 size: 13 residues. In germline, CDR1 is ENHRY, CDR2 SYGVKD. In DNA form, the CDR3 reads TGTGCCATAGTGGCGGGGGCCGGAGATACGCAGTATTTT. It specifies CAIVAGAGDTQYF.

This clone was counted a few times. The rearrangement links TRBV12-3 or TRBV12-4 to TRBJ1-2, with a tentative D call TRBD1 (6 bases). This CDR3 spans 13 amino acids. With 3 bases removed from V and 8 bases from J, the gap between germline ends came to 13 bases. The DNA of the CDR3 is TGTGCCAGCAGTTTGGTCAGGGGAGGGGGCTACACCTTC. Encoded protein: CASSLVRGGGYTF.

This clone was recorded a few times. V gene TRBV4-1 combines with J gene TRBJ2-5; a possible D gene is TRBD2 (5 bases). Between the trimmed V and J ends, which lost 0 bases and 4 bases, there was a span of 9 bases. The CDR3 extends over 14 amino acids. Germline V gives CDR1 MGHRA, CDR2 YSYEKL. The CDR3 protein is CASSQDGGLETQYF. In nucleotides, the CDR3 is TGCGCCAGCAGCCAAGACGGAGGATTAGAGACCCAGTACTTC.

The rearrangement links TRBV19 to TRBJ1-5, with 9 nucleotides matching TRBD1. Germline-derived CDR1 and CDR2 are LNHDA and SQIVND (reference sequence). The V gene end was trimmed by 5 bases and the J gene end by 6 bases; junction bases not matched to a gene: 8. This CDR3 has 15 amino acids. The CDR3 nucleotides are TGTGCCAGTAGTCAAGGGACAGGGAATGGTCAGCCCCAGCATTTT. This translates into CASSQGTGNGQPQHF.

The genes are TRBV27 and TRBJ1-1, with D unresolved. Germline-derived CDR1 and CDR2 are MNHEY and SMNVEV (reference sequence). The CDR3 is made up of 13 amino acids. Trimming left V 2 bases short and J 1 base short, with 5 bases between. The CDR3 here is CASSLRENTEAFF. The CDR3 nucleotides read TGTGCCAGCAGTTTACGGGAGAACACTGAAGCTTTCTTT.